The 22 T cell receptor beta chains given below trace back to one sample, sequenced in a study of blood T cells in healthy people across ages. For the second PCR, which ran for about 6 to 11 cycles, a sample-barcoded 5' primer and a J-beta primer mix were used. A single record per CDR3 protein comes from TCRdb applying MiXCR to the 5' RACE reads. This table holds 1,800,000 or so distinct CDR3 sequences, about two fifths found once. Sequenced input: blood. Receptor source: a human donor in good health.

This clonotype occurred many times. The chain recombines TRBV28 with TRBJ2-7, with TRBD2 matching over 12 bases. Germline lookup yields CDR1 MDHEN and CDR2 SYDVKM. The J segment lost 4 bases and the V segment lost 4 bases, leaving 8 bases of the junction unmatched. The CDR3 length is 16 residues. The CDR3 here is CASSSITSGGSYEQYF. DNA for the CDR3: TGTGCCAGCAGTTCAATTACTAGCGGGGGGTCTTACGAGCAGTACTTC. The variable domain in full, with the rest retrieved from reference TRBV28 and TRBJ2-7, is DVKVTQSSRYLVKRTGEKVFLECVQDMDHENMFWYRQDPGLGLRLIYFSYDVKMKEKGDIPEGYSVSREKKERFSLILESASTNQTSMYLCASSSITSGGSYEQYFGPGTRLTVT.

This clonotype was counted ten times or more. CDR3 in amino acids: CASSLGQGANSPLHF. CDR3 coding DNA: TGTGCCAGCAGCTTAGGGCAGGGGGCAAACTCACCCCTCCACTTT. The gene calls are TRBV7-2 and TRBJ1-6; TRBD1 aligns across 8 bases. Trimming took 1 base from V and 10 from J; bases not matched to a gene: 6. Germline lookup yields CDR1 SGHTA and CDR2 FQGNSA. The CDR3 spans 15 residues.

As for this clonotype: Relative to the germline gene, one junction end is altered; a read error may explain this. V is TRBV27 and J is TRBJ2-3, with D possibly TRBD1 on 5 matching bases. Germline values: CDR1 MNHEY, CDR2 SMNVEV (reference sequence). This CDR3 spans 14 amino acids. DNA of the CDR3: TGTGCCGGCAGTTCAGGGATTAGCACAGATACGCAGTATTTT. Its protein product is CAGSSGISTDTQYF.

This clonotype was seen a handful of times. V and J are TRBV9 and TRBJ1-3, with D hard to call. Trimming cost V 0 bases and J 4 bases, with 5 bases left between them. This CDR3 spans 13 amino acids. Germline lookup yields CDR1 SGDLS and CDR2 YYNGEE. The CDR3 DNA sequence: TGTGCCAGCAGCGTAGATACAGGAAACACCATATATTTT. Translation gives CASSVDTGNTIYF.

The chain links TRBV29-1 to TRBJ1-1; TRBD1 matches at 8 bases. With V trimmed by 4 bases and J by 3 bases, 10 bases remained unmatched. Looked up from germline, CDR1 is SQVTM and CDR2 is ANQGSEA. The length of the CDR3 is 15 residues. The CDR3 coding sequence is TGCAGCGTTGCCCCCAGGGGGCCCCCGGACACTGAAGCTTTCTTT. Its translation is CSVAPRGPPDTEAFF.

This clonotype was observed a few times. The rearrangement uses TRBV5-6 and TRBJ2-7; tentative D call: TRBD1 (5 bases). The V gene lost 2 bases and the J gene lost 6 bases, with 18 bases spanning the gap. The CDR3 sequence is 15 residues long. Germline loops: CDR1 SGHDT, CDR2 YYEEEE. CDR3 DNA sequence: TGTGCCAGCAGCTTCGGACCTTCAAAGGGGTCCGAGCAGTACTTC. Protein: CASSFGPSKGSEQYF.

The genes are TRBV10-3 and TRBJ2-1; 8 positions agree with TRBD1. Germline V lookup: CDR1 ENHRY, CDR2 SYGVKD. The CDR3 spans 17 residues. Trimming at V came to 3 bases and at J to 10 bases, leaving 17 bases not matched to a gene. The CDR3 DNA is TGTGCCATCAGTGATCTACAGGGGGAACGGGTTTACTACGAGCAGTTCTTC. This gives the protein CAISDLQGERVYYEQFF.

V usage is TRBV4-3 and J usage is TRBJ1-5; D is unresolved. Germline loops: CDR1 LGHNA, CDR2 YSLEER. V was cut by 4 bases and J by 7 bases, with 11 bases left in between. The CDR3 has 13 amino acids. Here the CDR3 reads CASSLRNGQPQHF. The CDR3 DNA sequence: TGCGCCAGCAGCCTCCGGAATGGGCAGCCCCAGCATTTT.

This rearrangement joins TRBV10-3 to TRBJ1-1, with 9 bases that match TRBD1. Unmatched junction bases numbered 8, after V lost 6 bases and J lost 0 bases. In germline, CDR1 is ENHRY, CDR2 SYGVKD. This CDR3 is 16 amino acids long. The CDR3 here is CAISRGQGTVNTEAFF. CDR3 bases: TGTGCCATCAGCAGAGGACAGGGGACAGTGAACACTGAAGCTTTCTTT.

The CDR3 nucleotides are TGCAGCGTTTTACTGGGAACCCCGGCGGATGAGCAGTACTTC. This translates into CSVLLGTPADEQYF. The rearrangement links TRBV29-1 to TRBJ2-5; D is unresolved. Germline-derived CDR1 and CDR2 are SQVTM and ANQGSEA. The V gene lost 5 bases and the J gene lost 11 bases, with 24 bases spanning the gap. The CDR3 consists of 14 residues.

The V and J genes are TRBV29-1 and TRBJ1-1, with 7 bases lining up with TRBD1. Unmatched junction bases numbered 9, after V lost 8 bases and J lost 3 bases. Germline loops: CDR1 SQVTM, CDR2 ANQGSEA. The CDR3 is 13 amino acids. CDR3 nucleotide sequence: TGCAGCTCGTCAGGGGGATTCGACACTGAAGCTTTCTTT. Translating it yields CSSSGGFDTEAFF.

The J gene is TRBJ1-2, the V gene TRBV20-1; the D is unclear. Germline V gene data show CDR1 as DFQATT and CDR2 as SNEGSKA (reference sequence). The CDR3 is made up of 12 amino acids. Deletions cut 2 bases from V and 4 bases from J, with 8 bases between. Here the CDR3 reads CSARPGLYGYTF. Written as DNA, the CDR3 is TGCAGTGCTAGACCGGGCCTCTATGGCTACACCTTC.

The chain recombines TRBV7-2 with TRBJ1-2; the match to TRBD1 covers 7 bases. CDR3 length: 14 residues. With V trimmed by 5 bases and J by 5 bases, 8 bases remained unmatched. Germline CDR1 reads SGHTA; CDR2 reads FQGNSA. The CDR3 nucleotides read TGTGCCAGCAGCCCGAACACAGGGGAGTATGGCTACACCTTC. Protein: CASSPNTGEYGYTF. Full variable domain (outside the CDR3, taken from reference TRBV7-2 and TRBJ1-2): GAGVSQSPSNKVTEKGKDVELRCDPISGHTALYWYRQSLGQGLEFLIYFQGNSAPDKSGLPSDRFSAERTGGSVSTLTIQRTQQEDSAVYLCASSPNTGEYGYTFGSGTRLTVV.

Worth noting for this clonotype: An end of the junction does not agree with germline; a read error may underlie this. CDR3 nucleotides: TGTGCCAGCAGCCGGTACCACGAGACCCAGTACTTC. Translated, it gives CASSRYHETQYF. The chain combines TRBV7-2 with TRBJ2-4; D not resolved. The tail of the sequence fits TRBJ2-5 better, so the J call may be wrong. Per the germline V gene, CDR1 is SGHTA and CDR2 is FQGNSA. This CDR3 has 12 amino acids.

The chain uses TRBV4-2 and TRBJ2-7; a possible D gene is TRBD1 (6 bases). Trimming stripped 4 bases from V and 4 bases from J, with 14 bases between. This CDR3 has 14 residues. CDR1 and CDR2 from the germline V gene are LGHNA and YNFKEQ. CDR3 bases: TGTGCCAGCAGCCGAGTACTAACAGGGTACGAGCAGTACTTC. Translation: CASSRVLTGYEQYF.

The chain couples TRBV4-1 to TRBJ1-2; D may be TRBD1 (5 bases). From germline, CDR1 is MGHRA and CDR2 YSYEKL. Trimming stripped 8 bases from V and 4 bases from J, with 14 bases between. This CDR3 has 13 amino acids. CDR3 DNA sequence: TGCGCCAGCCGAGGGGAGGGATCCTATGGCTACACCTTC. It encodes CASRGEGSYGYTF.

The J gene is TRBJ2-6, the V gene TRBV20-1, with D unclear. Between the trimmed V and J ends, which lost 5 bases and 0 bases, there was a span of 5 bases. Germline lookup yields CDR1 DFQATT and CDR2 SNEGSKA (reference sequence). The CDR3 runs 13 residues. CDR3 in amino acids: CSASPSGANVLTF. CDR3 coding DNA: TGCAGTGCTTCCCCCTCTGGGGCCAACGTCCTGACTTTC.

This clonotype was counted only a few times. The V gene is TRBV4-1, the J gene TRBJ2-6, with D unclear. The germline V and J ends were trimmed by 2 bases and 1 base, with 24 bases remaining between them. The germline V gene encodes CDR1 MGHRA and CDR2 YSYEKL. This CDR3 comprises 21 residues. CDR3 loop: CASSQYSWEGIGKSGANVLTF. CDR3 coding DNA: TGCGCCAGCAGCCAATACTCGTGGGAAGGTATCGGAAAATCTGGGGCCAACGTCCTGACTTTC.

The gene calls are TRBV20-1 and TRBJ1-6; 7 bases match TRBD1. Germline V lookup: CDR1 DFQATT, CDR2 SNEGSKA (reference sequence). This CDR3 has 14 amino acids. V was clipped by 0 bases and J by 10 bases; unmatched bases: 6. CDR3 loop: CSARDRQGNSPLHF. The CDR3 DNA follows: TGCAGTGCTAGAGATCGACAGGGTAACTCACCCCTCCACTTT.

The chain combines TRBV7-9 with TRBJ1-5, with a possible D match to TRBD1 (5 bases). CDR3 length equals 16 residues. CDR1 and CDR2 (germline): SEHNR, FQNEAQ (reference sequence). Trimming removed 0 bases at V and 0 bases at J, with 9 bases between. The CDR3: CASSLAGADSNQPQHF. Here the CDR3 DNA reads TGTGCCAGCAGCTTAGCCGGGGCGGATAGCAATCAGCCCCAGCATTTT. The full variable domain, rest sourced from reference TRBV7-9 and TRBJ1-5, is DTGVSQNPRHKITKRGQNVTFRCDPISEHNRLYWYRQTLGQGPEFLTYFQNEAQLEKSRLLSDRFSAERPKGSFSTLEIQRTEQGDSAMYLCASSLAGADSNQPQHFGDGTRLSIL.

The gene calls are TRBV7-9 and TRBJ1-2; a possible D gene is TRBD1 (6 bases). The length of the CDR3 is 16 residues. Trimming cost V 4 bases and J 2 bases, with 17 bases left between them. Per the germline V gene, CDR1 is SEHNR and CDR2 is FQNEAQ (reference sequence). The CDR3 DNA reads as TGTGCCAGCAGCTCCACCAGAACAGGGACCAACTATGGCTACACCTTC. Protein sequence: CASSSTRTGTNYGYTF.

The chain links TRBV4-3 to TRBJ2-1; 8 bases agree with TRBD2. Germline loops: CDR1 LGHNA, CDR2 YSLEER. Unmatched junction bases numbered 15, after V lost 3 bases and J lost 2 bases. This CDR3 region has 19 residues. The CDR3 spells CASSQRGASGLWPYNEQFF. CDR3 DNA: TGCGCCAGCAGCCAGCGGGGGGCTAGCGGGTTATGGCCCTACAATGAGCAGTTCTTC.